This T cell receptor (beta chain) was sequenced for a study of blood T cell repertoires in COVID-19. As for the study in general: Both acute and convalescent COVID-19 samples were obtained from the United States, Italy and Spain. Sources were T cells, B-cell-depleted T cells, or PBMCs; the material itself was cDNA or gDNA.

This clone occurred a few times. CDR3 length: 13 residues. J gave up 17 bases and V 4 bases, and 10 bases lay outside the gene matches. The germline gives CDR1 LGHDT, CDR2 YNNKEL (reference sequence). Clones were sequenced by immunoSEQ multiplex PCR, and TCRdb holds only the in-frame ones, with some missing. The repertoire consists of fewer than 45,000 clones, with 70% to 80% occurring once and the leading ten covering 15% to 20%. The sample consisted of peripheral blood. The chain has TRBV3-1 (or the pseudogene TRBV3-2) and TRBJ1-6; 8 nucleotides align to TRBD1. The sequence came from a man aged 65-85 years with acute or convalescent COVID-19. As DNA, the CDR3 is TGTGCCAGCAGCCGCCTGACAGGGGAGTTAGTCCACTTT. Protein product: CASSRLTGELVHF.